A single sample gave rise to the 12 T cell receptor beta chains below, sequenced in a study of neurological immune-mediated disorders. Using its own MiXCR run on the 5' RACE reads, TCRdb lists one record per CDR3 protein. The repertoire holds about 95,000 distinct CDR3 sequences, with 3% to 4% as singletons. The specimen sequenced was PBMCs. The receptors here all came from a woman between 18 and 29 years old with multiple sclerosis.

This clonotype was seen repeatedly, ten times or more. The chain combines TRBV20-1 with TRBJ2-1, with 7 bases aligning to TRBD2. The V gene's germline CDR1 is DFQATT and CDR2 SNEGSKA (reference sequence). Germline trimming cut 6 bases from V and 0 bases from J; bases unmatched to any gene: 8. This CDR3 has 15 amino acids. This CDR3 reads CSAPTSSSSYNEQFF. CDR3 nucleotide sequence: TGCAGTGCCCCGACTAGCAGCAGCTCCTACAATGAGCAGTTCTTC.

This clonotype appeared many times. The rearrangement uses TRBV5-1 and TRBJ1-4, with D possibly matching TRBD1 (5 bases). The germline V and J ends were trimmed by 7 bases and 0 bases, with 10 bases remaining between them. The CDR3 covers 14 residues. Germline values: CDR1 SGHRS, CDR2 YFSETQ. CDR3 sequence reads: CASRTQATNEKLFF. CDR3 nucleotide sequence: TGCGCCAGCCGGACACAAGCAACTAATGAAAAACTGTTTTTT.

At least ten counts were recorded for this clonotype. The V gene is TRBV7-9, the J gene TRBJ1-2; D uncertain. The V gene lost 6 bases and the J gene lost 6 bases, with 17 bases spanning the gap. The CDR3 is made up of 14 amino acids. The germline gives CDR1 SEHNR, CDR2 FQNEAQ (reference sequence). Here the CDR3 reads CASSLRDTSDGYTF. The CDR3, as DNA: TGTGCCAGCAGTTTACGAGACACCTCAGATGGCTACACCTTC. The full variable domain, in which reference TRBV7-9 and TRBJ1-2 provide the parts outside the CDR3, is DTGVSQNPRHKITKRGQNVTFRCDPISEHNRLYWYRQTLGQGPEFLTYFQNEAQLEKSRLLSDRFSAERPKGSFSTLEIQRTEQGDSAMYLCASSLRDTSDGYTFGSGTRLTVV.

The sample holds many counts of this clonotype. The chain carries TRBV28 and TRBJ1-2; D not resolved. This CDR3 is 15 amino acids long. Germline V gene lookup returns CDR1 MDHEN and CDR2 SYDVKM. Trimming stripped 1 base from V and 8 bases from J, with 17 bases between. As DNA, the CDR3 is TGTGCCAGCAGTTTATTGGATGCCCCCTCTGGGGGCTACACCTTC. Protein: CASSLLDAPSGGYTF.

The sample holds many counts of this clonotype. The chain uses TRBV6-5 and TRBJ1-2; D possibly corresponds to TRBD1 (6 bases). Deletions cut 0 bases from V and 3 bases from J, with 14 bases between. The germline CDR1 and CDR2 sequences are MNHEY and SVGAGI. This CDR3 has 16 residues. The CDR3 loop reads CASSYSTTGKDYGYTF. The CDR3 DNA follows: TGTGCCAGCAGTTACTCCACGACAGGAAAGGACTATGGCTACACCTTC.

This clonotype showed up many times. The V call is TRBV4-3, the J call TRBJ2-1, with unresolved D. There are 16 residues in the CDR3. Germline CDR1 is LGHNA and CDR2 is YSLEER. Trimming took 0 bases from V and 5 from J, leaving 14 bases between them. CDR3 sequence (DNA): TGCGCCAGCAGCCAAGATAGAGGCCAAGATCACAATGAGCAGTTCTTC. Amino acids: CASSQDRGQDHNEQFF.

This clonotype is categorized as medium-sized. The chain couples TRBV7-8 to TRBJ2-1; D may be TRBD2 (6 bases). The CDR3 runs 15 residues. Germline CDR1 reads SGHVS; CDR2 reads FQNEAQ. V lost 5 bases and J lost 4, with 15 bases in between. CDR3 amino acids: CASSLGGKGYNEQFF. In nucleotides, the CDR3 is TGTGCCAGCAGCCTCGGGGGAAAGGGATACAATGAGCAGTTCTTC.

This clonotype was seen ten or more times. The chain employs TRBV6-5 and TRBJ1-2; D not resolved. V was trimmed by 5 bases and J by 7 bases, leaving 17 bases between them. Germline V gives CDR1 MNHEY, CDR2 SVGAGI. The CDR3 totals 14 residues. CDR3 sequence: CASSIRADLGGYTF. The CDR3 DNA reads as TGTGCCAGCAGTATCCGGGCCGACCTCGGTGGCTACACCTTC.

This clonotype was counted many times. CDR3 amino acids: CASSLEGRTGELFF. The DNA for the CDR3 is TGTGCCAGCAGCCTCGAGGGGCGCACCGGGGAGCTGTTTTTT. The chain combines TRBV7-3 with TRBJ2-2; D is tentatively TRBD1 or TRBD2 (5 bases each). V was pared by 5 bases and J by 4 bases, with 11 bases between. CDR1 and CDR2 from the germline V gene are SGHTA and FQGTGA. The CDR3 consists of 14 residues.

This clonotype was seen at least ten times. This chain's CDR3 is CASSYSNTGELFF. CDR3 DNA sequence: TGTGCCAGCAGTTACTCTAACACCGGGGAGCTGTTTTTT. The chain employs TRBV6-5 and TRBJ2-2; D gene ambiguous. This CDR3 has 13 amino acids. Trimming took 0 bases from V and 2 from J, leaving 1 base between them. CDR1 and CDR2 (germline): MNHEY, SVGAGI.

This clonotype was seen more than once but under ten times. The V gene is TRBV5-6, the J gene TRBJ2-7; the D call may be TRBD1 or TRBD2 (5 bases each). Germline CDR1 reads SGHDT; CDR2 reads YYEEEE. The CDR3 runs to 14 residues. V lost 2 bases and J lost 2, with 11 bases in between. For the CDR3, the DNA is TGTGCCAGCAGCTTCCGGGACGGTACCTACGAGCAGTACTTC. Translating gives CASSFRDGTYEQYF.

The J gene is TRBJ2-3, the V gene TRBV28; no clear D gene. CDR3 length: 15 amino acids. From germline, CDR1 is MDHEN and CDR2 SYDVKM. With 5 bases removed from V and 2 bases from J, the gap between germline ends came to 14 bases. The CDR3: CASSRTGPFTDTQYF. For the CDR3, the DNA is TGTGCCAGCAGTCGCACCGGGCCCTTCACAGATACGCAGTATTTT. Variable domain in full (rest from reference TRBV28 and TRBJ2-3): DVKVTQSSRYLVKRTGEKVFLECVQDMDHENMFWYRQDPGLGLRLIYFSYDVKMKEKGDIPEGYSVSREKKERFSLILESASTNQTSMYLCASSRTGPFTDTQYFGPGTRLTVL.